The 16 T cell receptor beta chains below come from one sample, sequenced in a study of blood T cell repertoires in COVID-19. Using immunoSEQ multiplex PCR, the repertoire was profiled, and TCRdb retains in-frame clones only, with some absent. This table holds hundreds of thousands of clones, approximately 90% found once. The sequenced material came from peripheral blood. The source is a woman aged 25 to 39 with acute or convalescent COVID-19.

This chain joins TRBV5-3 and TRBJ1-2; tentatively, D is TRBD1 (6 bases). TRBV5-3 is an ORF, and what it does is uncertain. The CDR3 is 21 residues long. Trimming took off 2 bases at V and 2 bases at J, with 31 bases between the two ends. The CDR3 sequence: CARSFSSSRGEGHRENYGYTF. CDR3 DNA: TGTGCCAGAAGCTTTTCATCCAGCCGTGGCGAGGGCCACAGGGAGAACTATGGCTACACCTTC.

CDR3 in DNA: TGTGCCATCAGTGGGTCAGGGGGAGGAAACACCATATATTTT. Amino acids: CAISGSGGGNTIYF. The chain has TRBV10-3 and TRBJ1-3; 7 nucleotides line up with TRBD1. Trimming cost V 4 bases and J 4 bases; bases outside gene matches: 4. The CDR3 extends over 14 amino acids. Per germline, CDR1 ENHRY and CDR2 SYGVKD.

The CDR3 sequence is CASSGNWGGETQYF. For the CDR3, the DNA is TGTGCCAGCTCGGGGAATTGGGGTGGGGAGACCCAGTACTTC. V gene TRBV6-5 combines with J gene TRBJ2-5, with D possibly being TRBD2 (5 bases). Germline assignment: CDR1 MNHEY and CDR2 SVGAGI. The V and J ends lost 8 bases and 5 bases respectively, with 18 bases between them. The length of the CDR3 is 14 residues.

This chain joins TRBV12-3 or TRBV12-4 and TRBJ1-2; tentative D call: TRBD1 (6 bases). This CDR3 contains 11 residues. The V and J ends lost 6 bases and 9 bases respectively, with 11 bases between them. CDR3 protein: CASSNRVSYTF. The CDR3 nucleotides are TGTGCCAGCAGCAACAGGGTTAGCTACACCTTC.

This rearrangement joins TRBV10-2 to TRBJ2-1; perhaps TRBD1 as D (6 bases). Trimming shortened V by 10 bases and J by 3 bases, and 19 bases separated the two germline ends. Germline lookup yields CDR1 WSHSY and CDR2 SAAADI. The CDR3 extends over 15 amino acids. The CDR3 loop is CATKAGTYLYNEQFF. CDR3 in DNA: TGCGCCACCAAGGCCGGGACATACCTCTACAATGAGCAGTTCTTC.

This chain uses TRBV5-1 with TRBJ2-5; no clear D gene. There are 15 residues in the CDR3. CDR1 and CDR2 from the germline V gene are SGHRS and YFSETQ. With 0 bases removed from V and 1 base from J, the gap between germline ends came to 10 bases. The CDR3 DNA is TGCGCCAGCAGCTTGGGGGTAGCCTTCCAAGAGACCCAGTACTTC. Residues: CASSLGVAFQETQYF.

The genes are TRBV7-3 and TRBJ2-6; 7 bases match TRBD1. CDR1 and CDR2 from the germline V gene are SGHTA and FQGTGA. This CDR3 contains 19 residues. The V segment lost 5 bases and the J segment 0 bases; nucleotides outside the gene matches: 13. CDR3 DNA sequence: TGTGCCAGCAGCCCGCAACAGGGGAGTCCTCTCTCTGGGGCCAACGTCCTGACTTTC. This sequence encodes CASSPQQGSPLSGANVLTF.

This clone was seen only once. The chain employs TRBV6-4 and TRBJ1-2; 7 nucleotides match TRBD1. Germline values: CDR1 MRHNA, CDR2 SNTAGT. This CDR3 contains 15 residues. After removal of 4 bases from V and 8 bases from J, the junction contained 13 bases not matched to a gene. This chain's CDR3 is CASSGTGLLRGGYTF. The CDR3 coding sequence is TGTGCCAGCAGTGGGACAGGACTACTCCGCGGGGGCTACACCTTC.

V usage is TRBV18 and J usage is TRBJ1-2; no firm D call. Looked up from germline, CDR1 is KGHSH and CDR2 is LQKENI. This CDR3 has 16 amino acids. V lost 3 bases, J lost 1 base, and 15 bases lay in between. The CDR3 bases are TGTGCCAGCTCACCGCCCGGTCGCGGTAGTAACTATGGCTACACCTTC. Translation: CASSPPGRGSNYGYTF.

The chain has TRBV15 and TRBJ2-2; D ambiguous. V lost 6 bases and J lost 0, with 8 bases in between. This CDR3 spans 14 amino acids. Germline V gene data show CDR1 as LNHNV and CDR2 as YYDKDF (reference sequence). This CDR3 reads CATRIHANTGELFF. The CDR3, as DNA: TGTGCCACCAGGATACACGCGAACACCGGGGAGCTGTTTTTT. Drawing the rest from reference TRBV15 and TRBJ2-2, the complete variable domain is DAMVIQNPRYQVTQFGKPVTLSCSQTLNHNVMYWYQQKSSQAPKLLFHYYDKDFNNEADTPDNFQSRRPNTSFCFLDIRSPGLGDTAMYLCATRIHANTGELFFGEGSRLTVL.

The V call is TRBV3-1 (or the pseudogene TRBV3-2), the J call TRBJ2-1; TRBD2 might be the D (6 bases). Germline V gene sequence: CDR1 LGHDT, CDR2 YNNKEL (reference sequence). The V gene lost 5 bases and the J gene lost 12 bases, with 20 bases spanning the gap. This CDR3 contains 14 residues. The CDR3 loop is CASSTTVNGGRQFF. CDR3 nucleotides: TGTGCCAGCAGCACGACCGTAAACGGGGGTCGGCAGTTCTTC.

The chain is built from TRBV15 and TRBJ1-6; 8 bases map to TRBD1. Germline CDR1 is LNHNV and CDR2 is YYDKDF (reference sequence). This CDR3 is built from 16 residues. The V segment lost 0 bases and the J segment 8 bases; nucleotides outside the gene matches: 6. CDR3 coding DNA: TGTGCCACCAGCAGAGATAAAGAGACAGGGGATTCACCCCTCCACTTT. Translation gives CATSRDKETGDSPLHF.

This chain joins TRBV6-2 or TRBV6-3 and TRBJ1-6; TRBD1 matches at 9 bases. Trimming removed 0 bases from V and 10 bases from J; junction bases left unmatched: 4. CDR3 size: 15 residues. CDR1 is MNHEY, CDR2 SVGEGT, per germline. CDR3 residues: CASSYSTGGTSPLHF. CDR3 DNA: TGTGCCAGCAGTTACTCGACAGGGGGAACATCACCCCTCCACTTT.

The CDR3 region is CASSNTGGWGKNIQYF. DNA of the CDR3: TGTGCCAGCAGCAATACAGGGGGCTGGGGCAAAAACATTCAGTACTTC. The rearrangement joins TRBV9 to TRBJ2-4; 9 bases match TRBD1. Germline assignment: CDR1 SGDLS and CDR2 YYNGEE. The CDR3 consists of 16 residues. J lost 3 bases, V lost 4 bases, and 8 bases had no gene match.

The J gene is TRBJ1-5, the V gene TRBV12-3 or TRBV12-4, with a possible D match to TRBD1 (5 bases). This CDR3 region has 12 residues. V was clipped by 5 bases and J by 7 bases, with 9 bases between them. The CDR3 spells CASSLQVQPQHF. The CDR3 bases are TGTGCCAGCAGTCTACAGGTGCAGCCCCAGCATTTT.

The rearrangement links TRBV6-5 to TRBJ1-3, with TRBD1 as a possible D gene (5 bases). The CDR3 is 15 amino acids. Trimming took off 5 bases at V and 4 bases at J, with 15 bases between the two ends. The germline CDR1 and CDR2 sequences are MNHEY and SVGAGI. CDR3 region: CASSRDSAAGNTIYF. The CDR3 DNA reads TGTGCCAGCAGTCGGGACTCGGCGGCAGGAAACACCATATATTTT.